The 4 T cell receptor beta chains below all came from one sample that was sequenced in a study of cytomegalovirus exposure and HLA in healthy donors (TCRdb year 2017). Libraries were built with the immunoSEQ multiplex PCR assay. The multiplex PCR relied on a mix of 60 forward primers for TCR Vbeta segments and 13 reverse primers for TCR Jbeta segments. Sourced from immuneACCESS, this table was stored by TCRdb with only in-frame sequences that have V and J called. A share of the clones is absent; for the studies checked, an unresolved V gene accounts for under half, and the remainder has no known explanation. The table for this sample lists under 200,000 clones; around four fifths of them were counted only once. The ten largest clones add up to around 1.3% of the sample. Sequencing input: PBMCs. Receptors originate from a woman aged 25 to 39 in good health and CMV-seronegative.

The CDR3 region has the DNA TGTGCCAGCAGCCAGGACTTAACCCAAGGCAATGAGCAGTTCTTC. Residues: CASSQDLTQGNEQFF. The chain couples TRBV4-2 to TRBJ2-1; D might be TRBD2 (5 bases). This CDR3 has 15 amino acids. Germline V gives CDR1 LGHNA, CDR2 YNFKEQ. V shed 3 bases and J shed 6 bases, with 15 bases lying between them.

This clone has just a few counts. V and J are TRBV19 and TRBJ1-1; tentatively, D is TRBD1 (5 bases). Germline V gene sequence: CDR1 LNHDA, CDR2 SQIVND (reference sequence). The CDR3 length is 13 residues. The V end was cut by 5 bases, the J end by 3 bases, with 10 bases between. CDR3 protein: CASSLLRDTEAFF. The CDR3 nucleotides are TGTGCCAGTAGTCTCCTCAGGGACACTGAAGCTTTCTTT.

The chain employs TRBV18 and TRBJ2-7, with 8 bases lining up with TRBD1. Germline CDR1 is KGHSH and CDR2 is LQKENI. J gave up 0 bases and V 3 bases, and 7 bases lay outside the gene matches. This CDR3 is 16 amino acids long. In nucleotides, the CDR3 is TGTGCCAGCTCACCTGCAGGGGGCGCCTCCTCCTACGAGCAGTACTTC. Amino acid sequence: CASSPAGGASSYEQYF.

The CDR3 nucleotides are TGTGCCAGCATCCCCCGGGACAGGGTCTCCTACGAGCAGTACTTC. The encoded protein is CASIPRDRVSYEQYF. This chain uses TRBV6-1 with TRBJ2-7; 9 bases are a match to TRBD1. The germline CDR1 and CDR2 sequences are MNHNS and SASEGT. This CDR3 has 15 residues. Trimming at V came to 7 bases and at J to 0 bases, leaving 7 bases not matched to a gene.